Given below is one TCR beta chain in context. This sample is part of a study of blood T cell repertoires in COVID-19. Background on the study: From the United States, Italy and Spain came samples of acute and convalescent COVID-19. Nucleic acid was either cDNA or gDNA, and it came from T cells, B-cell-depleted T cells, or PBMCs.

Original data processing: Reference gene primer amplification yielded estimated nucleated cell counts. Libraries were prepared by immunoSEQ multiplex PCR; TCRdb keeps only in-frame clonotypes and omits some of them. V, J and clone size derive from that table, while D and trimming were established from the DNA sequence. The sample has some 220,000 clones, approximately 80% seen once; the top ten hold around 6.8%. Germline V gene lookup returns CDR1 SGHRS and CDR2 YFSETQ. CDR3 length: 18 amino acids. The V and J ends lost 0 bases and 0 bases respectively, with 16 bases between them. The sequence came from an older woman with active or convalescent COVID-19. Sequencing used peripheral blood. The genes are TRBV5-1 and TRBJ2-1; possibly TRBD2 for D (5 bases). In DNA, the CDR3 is TGCGCCAGCAGCTTGGCCGCGGGCGGGCCCACCTCCTACAATGAGCAGTTCTTC. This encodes CASSLAAGGPTSYNEQFF.